Shown below are 7 T cell receptor beta chains from a single sample sequenced in a study of cytomegalovirus exposure and HLA in healthy donors (dated by TCRdb to 2016 to 2017). The library came from the immunoSEQ multiplex PCR assay. A mixture of 60 forward primers for TCR Vbeta segments and 13 reverse primers for TCR Jbeta segments was used in the multiplex PCR. TCRdb holds this immuneACCESS table with in-frame rearrangements only. Some clones are missing; in checked studies, unresolved V genes explain under half, and the rest has no known cause. Within this sample are 110,000 to 150,000 clones, with approximately 80% of them counted one time only. The ten largest clones take up 3.5% to 5.5% of the sample. Sequenced material: PBMCs. The receptors stem from a middle-aged woman in good health and CMV-seropositive.

V is TRBV2 and J is TRBJ1-3, with D perhaps matching TRBD1 (5 bases). The CDR3 runs to 14 residues. Trimming took 7 bases from V and 9 from J, leaving 19 bases between them. The V gene's germline CDR1 is SNHLY and CDR2 FYNNEI. The CDR3 loop reads CASTTLEGTGTIYF. CDR3 sequence (DNA): TGTGCCAGCACCACGCTGGAGGGGACCGGCACCATATATTTT.

The chain has TRBV2 and TRBJ2-5; 12 nucleotides agree with TRBD2. Germline V CDR1 and CDR2: SNHLY, FYNNEI. V trimming: 6 bases; J trimming: 5 bases; junction bases outside the gene matches: 10. The CDR3 has 16 amino acids. The CDR3 DNA follows: TGTGCCAGCAGACCCAAACTAGCGGGGGGAGGGGAGACCCAGTACTTC. Translated: CASRPKLAGGGETQYF.

The rearrangement joins TRBV9 to TRBJ1-1; D not resolved. The CDR3 sequence is 13 residues long. The germline V gene encodes CDR1 SGDLS and CDR2 YYNGEE. Between the trimmed V and J ends, which lost 0 bases and 0 bases, there was a span of 3 bases. CDR3 DNA: TGTGCCAGCAGCGTAGAGCTGAACACTGAAGCTTTCTTT. This gives the protein CASSVELNTEAFF.

The chain has TRBV6-5 and TRBJ2-6; maybe TRBD1 (6 bases). CDR3 length: 15 residues. Per germline, CDR1 MNHEY and CDR2 SVGAGI. V was pared by 6 bases and J by 2 bases, with 11 bases between. In nucleotides, the CDR3 is TGTGCCAGCAGCCAGGGGCAGGCTGGGGCCAACGTCCTGACTTTC. Amino acids: CASSQGQAGANVLTF.

The chain is built from TRBV7-9 and TRBJ1-2, with 10 bases that match TRBD1. Germline CDR1 is SEHNR and CDR2 is FQNEAQ (reference sequence). CDR3 length equals 15 residues. V shed 3 bases and J 7 bases; nucleotides not matched to a gene: 8. Here the CDR3 DNA reads TGTGCCAGCAGCTTCTCCGGGACAGGGGATTTTGGCTACACCTTC. Protein sequence: CASSFSGTGDFGYTF.

This clone was recorded once. This chain joins TRBV5-5 and TRBJ2-3; 9 bases agree with TRBD1. Germline V gene lookup returns CDR1 SGHKS and CDR2 YYEKEE (reference sequence). This CDR3 region has 18 residues. With 3 bases clipped from V and 3 bases from J, the junction kept 14 bases outside the gene matches. Here the CDR3 reads CASSSQFRDRVMTDTQYF. The CDR3 DNA reads TGTGCCAGCAGCTCACAATTCCGGGACAGGGTAATGACAGATACGCAGTATTTT.

This clone was seen repeatedly, ten times or more. The V and J genes are TRBV27 and TRBJ2-5, with D perhaps TRBD1 (6 bases). Germline-derived CDR1 and CDR2 are MNHEY and SMNVEV (reference sequence). The CDR3 contains 14 residues. Deletions cut 5 bases from V and 4 bases from J, with 14 bases between. The CDR3 sequence: CASSPILGGETQYF. Here the CDR3 DNA reads TGTGCCAGCAGTCCGATACTAGGGGGAGAGACCCAGTACTTC.